The subject of this entry is one T cell receptor beta chain. As yet, its antigen is unknown. 13 Jbeta primers and 60 Vbeta primers were used for the PCR. Repertoires were generated with immunoSEQ multiplex PCR, while TCRdb's copy carries only in-frame clones and drops some. The repertoire holds 50,000 to 75,000 clones, with 80% as singletons. The donors were healthy bone marrow donors. Unmatched junction bases numbered 12, after V lost 4 bases and J lost 2 bases. CDR1 and CDR2 from the germline V gene are SGHDT and YYEEEE. CDR3 size: 17 residues. This specimen comes from a study of cytomegalovirus exposure and HLA in healthy donors. Whole-study results and caveats: In vitro testing confirmed a few CMV-associated chains as specific for CMV antigens. A previous analysis found most TCR beta V segments productive roughly 87% or roughly 30% of the time.

Sequenced material: PBMCs. This clonotype was sampled from a woman in her 40s in good health and CMV-seronegative. This sequence joins TRBV5-6 and TRBJ2-7, with TRBD2 matching 10 bases. The CDR3 DNA reads as TGTGCCAGCAGCACCTATTCTAGCGGGAGAATTACCTACGAGCAGTACTTC. Translating gives CASSTYSSGRITYEQYF.